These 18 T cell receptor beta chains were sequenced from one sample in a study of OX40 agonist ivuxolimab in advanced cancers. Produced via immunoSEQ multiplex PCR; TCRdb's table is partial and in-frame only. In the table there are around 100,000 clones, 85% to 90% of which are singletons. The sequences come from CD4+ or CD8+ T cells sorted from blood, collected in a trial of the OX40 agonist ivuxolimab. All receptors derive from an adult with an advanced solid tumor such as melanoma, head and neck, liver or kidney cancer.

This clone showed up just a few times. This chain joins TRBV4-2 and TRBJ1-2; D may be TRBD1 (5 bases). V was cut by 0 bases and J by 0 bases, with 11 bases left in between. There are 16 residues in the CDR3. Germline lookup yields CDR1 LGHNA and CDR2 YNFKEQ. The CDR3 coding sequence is TGTGCCAGCAGCCAAGATCAGCGAGGGGCTAACTATGGCTACACCTTC. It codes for CASSQDQRGANYGYTF.

The CDR3 DNA reads as TGTGCCAGCAGTTCCAGGCCAGGGAGAGATGGCTACACCTTC. Protein: CASSSRPGRDGYTF. The J gene is TRBJ1-2, the V gene TRBV7-8, with D possibly matching TRBD1 (5 bases). The CDR3 has 14 amino acids. The germline V and J ends were trimmed by 6 bases and 6 bases, with 17 bases remaining between them. Germline V gene data show CDR1 as SGHVS and CDR2 as FQNEAQ.

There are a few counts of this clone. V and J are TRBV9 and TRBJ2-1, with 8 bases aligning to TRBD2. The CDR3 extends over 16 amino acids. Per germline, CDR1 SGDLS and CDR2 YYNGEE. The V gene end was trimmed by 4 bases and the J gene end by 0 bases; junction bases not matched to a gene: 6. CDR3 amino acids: CASSPPSGSSYNEQFF. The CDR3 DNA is TGTGCCAGCAGCCCTCCAAGCGGGAGCTCCTACAATGAGCAGTTCTTC.

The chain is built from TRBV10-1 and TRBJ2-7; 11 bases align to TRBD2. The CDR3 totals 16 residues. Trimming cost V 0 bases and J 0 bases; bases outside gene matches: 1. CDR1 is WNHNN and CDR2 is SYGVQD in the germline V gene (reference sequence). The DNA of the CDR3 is TGCGCCAGCAGTGAGTCGACTAGCGGGAACTCCTACGAGCAGTACTTC. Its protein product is CASSESTSGNSYEQYF.

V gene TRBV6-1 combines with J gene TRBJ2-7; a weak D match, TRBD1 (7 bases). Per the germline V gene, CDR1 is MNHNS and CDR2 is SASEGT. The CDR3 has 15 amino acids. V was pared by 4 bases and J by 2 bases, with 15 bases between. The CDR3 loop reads CASSVSGQGAYEQYF. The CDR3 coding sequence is TGTGCCAGCAGTGTAAGCGGGCAGGGGGCCTACGAGCAGTACTTC.

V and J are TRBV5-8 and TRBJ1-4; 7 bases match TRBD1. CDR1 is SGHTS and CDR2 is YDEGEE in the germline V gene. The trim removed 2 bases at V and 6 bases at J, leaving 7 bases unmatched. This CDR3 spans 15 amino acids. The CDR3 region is CASSLGGIEDEKLFF. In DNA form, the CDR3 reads TGTGCCAGCAGCTTAGGGGGCATCGAGGATGAAAAACTGTTTTTT.

The CDR3, as DNA: TGTGCCAGCAGTGTAGAGAGGATTAACTATGGCTACACCTTC. Protein sequence: CASSVERINYGYTF. The chain joins TRBV6-1 to TRBJ1-2; the D is unclear. The CDR3 loop spans 14 amino acids. Germline V gives CDR1 MNHNS, CDR2 SASEGT. Trimming took off 4 bases at V and 1 base at J, with 10 bases between the two ends.

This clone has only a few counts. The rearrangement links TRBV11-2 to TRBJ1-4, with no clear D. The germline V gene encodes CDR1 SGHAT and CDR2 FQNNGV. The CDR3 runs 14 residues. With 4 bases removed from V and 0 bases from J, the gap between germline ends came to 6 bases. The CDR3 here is CASSYSATNEKLFF. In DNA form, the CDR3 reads TGTGCCAGCAGCTACAGTGCAACTAATGAAAAACTGTTTTTT.

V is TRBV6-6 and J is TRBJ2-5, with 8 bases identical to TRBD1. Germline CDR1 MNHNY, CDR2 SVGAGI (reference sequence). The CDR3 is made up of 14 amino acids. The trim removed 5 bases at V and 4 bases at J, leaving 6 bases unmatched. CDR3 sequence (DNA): TGTGCCAGCAGTCCGCAGGGGGCGGGAGAGACCCAGTACTTC. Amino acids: CASSPQGAGETQYF.

CDR3: CASSLGSGGRADSPLHF. CDR3 DNA: TGTGCCAGCAGCTTAGGGAGTGGAGGGCGGGCCGATTCACCCCTCCACTTT. The chain employs TRBV7-9 and TRBJ1-6; D gene unclear. Germline assignment: CDR1 SEHNR and CDR2 FQNEAQ (reference sequence). The germline V and J ends were trimmed by 1 base and 8 bases, with 18 bases remaining between them. There are 17 residues in the CDR3.

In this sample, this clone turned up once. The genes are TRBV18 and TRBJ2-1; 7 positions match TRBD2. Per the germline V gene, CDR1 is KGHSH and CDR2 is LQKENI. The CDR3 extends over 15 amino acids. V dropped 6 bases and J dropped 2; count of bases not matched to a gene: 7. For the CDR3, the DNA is TGTGCCAGCTCTTTGAGCGGGGCCCCCTACAATGAGCAGTTCTTC. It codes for CASSLSGAPYNEQFF.

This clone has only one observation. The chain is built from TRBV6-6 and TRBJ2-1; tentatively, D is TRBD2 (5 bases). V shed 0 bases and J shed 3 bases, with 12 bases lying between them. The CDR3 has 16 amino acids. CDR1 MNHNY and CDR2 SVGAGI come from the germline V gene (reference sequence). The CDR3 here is CASSYSWVALYNEQFF. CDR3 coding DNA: TGTGCCAGCAGTTACTCCTGGGTAGCGCTCTACAATGAGCAGTTCTTC.

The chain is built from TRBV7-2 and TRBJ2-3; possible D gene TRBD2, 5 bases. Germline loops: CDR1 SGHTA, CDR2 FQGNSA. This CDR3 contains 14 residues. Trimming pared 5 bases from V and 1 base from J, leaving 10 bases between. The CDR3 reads CASSPFGGTDTQYF. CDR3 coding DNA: TGTGCCAGCAGCCCCTTCGGGGGCACAGATACGCAGTATTTT.

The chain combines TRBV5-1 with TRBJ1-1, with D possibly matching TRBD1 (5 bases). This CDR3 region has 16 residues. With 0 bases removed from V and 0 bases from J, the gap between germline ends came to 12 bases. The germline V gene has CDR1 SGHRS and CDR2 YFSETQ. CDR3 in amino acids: CASSLEVGHLNTEAFF. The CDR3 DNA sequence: TGCGCCAGCAGCTTGGAAGTAGGACATTTGAACACTGAAGCTTTCTTT.

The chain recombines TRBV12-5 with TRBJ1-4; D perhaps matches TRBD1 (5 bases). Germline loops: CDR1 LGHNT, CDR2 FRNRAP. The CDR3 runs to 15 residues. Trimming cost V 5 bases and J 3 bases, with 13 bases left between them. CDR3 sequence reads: CASGPGTAANEKLFF. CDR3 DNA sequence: TGTGCTAGTGGTCCCGGGACCGCGGCTAATGAAAAACTGTTTTTT.

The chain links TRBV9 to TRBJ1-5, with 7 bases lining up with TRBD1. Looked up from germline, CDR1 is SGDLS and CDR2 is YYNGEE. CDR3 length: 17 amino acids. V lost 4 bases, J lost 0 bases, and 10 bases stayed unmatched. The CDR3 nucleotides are TGTGCCAGCAGCTCTTCGACAGGGATGTATAGCAATCAGCCCCAGCATTTT. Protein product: CASSSSTGMYSNQPQHF.

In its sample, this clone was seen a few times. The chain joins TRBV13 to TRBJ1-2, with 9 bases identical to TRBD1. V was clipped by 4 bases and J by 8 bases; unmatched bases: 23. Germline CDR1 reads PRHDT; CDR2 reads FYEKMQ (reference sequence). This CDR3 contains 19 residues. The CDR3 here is CASSYHRYGQGLRGVGYTF. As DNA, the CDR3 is TGTGCCAGCAGCTACCATAGGTACGGACAGGGGTTGCGGGGTGTCGGCTACACCTTC.

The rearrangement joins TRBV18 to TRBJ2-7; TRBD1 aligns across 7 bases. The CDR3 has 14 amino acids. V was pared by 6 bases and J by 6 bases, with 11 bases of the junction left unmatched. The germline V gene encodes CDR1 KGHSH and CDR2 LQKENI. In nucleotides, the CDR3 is TGTGCCAGCTCGCCGCTCCCAGGGGGTGTCGAGCAGTACTTC. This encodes CASSPLPGGVEQYF. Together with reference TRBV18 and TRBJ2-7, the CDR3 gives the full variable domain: NAGVMQNPRHLVRRRGQEARLRCSPMKGHSHVYWYRQLPEEGLKFMVYLQKENIIDESGMPKERFSAEFPKEGPSILRIQQVVRGDSAAYFCASSPLPGGVEQYFGPGTRLTVT.